The entry below describes one T cell receptor beta chain. Use of 60 Vbeta and 13 Jbeta primers characterized the PCR. Libraries were prepared by immunoSEQ multiplex PCR; TCRdb keeps only in-frame clonotypes and omits some of them. The data show some 35,000 clones, around 49% seen once. This entry is derived from a study of cytomegalovirus exposure and HLA in healthy donors. The V and J ends lost 1 base and 10 bases respectively, with 14 bases between them. CDR1 and CDR2 (germline): SGHTA, FQGNSA. The CDR3 runs to 14 residues. The source is a woman aged 40 to 55 in good health and CMV-seropositive. The chain uses TRBV7-2 and TRBJ1-5, with D unresolved. Sequenced sample: PBMCs. CDR3 in amino acids: CASSLVHGFSPQHF. The CDR3, as DNA: TGTGCCAGCAGCTTAGTCCACGGGTTCAGCCCCCAGCATTTT.